This T cell receptor (beta chain) was recovered during a study of CD8+CD57+ T cells in acquired aplastic anemia. Study-wide results and caveats: In common between the patients and the controls were twenty-nine CD8+ CDR3 sequences.

To note about this clonotype: The antigen is unknown.

The germline V and J ends were trimmed by 4 bases and 4 bases, with 11 bases remaining between them. The CDR3 runs 13 residues. The germline V gene has CDR1 SGHDT and CDR2 YYEEEE. Researchers used genomic DNA as the template to profile TCR beta VDJ and CDR3. TCRdb redid the calling of the reads with MiXCR, one entry per CDR3 protein. The data contain 150,000 to 200,000 distinct CDR3 sequences, 55% to 75% of them seen just once; the ten biggest clones take up roughly 42%. The sequence was collected from a human donor in good health. Sequencing was carried out using sorted CD4+, CD8+, or CD8+CD57+ T cells (not recorded which) from PBMCs. The chain combines TRBV5-6 with TRBJ1-2; the D is unclear. CDR3 in amino acids: CASSQVQTYGYTF. The CDR3 DNA sequence: TGTGCCAGCAGCCAAGTACAGACCTATGGCTACACCTTC. The entire variable domain, with the rest obtained from reference TRBV5-6 and TRBJ1-2, is as follows: DAGVTQSPTHLIKTRGQQVTLRCSPKSGHDTVSWYQQALGQGPQFIFQYYEEEERQRGNFPDRFSGHQFPNYSSELNVNALLLGDSALYLCASSQVQTYGYTFGSGTRLTVV.